This T cell receptor (beta chain) was captured in a study of T cells in Graves' hyperthyroidism and ophthalmopathy. Study findings and constraints: Among thyroid clonotypes expanded above 0.001, most also appeared in blood. The model identified upcoming ophthalmopathy a median approximately six months ahead of onset.

This clonotype turned up a few times. The target antigen is unknown. CDR3 size: 13 residues. V dropped 4 bases and J dropped 5 bases, with 11 bases sitting between them. Germline V lookup: CDR1 LGHDT, CDR2 YNNKEL (reference sequence). Amplified TCR beta CDR3 regions derived from RNA transcripts. RT-PCR in the first round (using the HTBI primer set) targeted the TCR CDR3. MiXCR, run by TCRdb on the multiplex PCR reads, gives a single entry per CDR3 protein. Among fewer than 800,000 distinct CDR3 sequences listed, about 16% were seen once. The J gene is TRBJ1-1, the V gene TRBV3-1; no reliable D call. The sequence was collected from a man between 18 and 35 years old with Graves' hyperthyroidism. Sequencing was performed on blood. CDR3 region: CASSRAPETEAFF. The CDR3 coding sequence is TGTGCCAGCAGCCGAGCACCTGAAACTGAAGCTTTCTTT.